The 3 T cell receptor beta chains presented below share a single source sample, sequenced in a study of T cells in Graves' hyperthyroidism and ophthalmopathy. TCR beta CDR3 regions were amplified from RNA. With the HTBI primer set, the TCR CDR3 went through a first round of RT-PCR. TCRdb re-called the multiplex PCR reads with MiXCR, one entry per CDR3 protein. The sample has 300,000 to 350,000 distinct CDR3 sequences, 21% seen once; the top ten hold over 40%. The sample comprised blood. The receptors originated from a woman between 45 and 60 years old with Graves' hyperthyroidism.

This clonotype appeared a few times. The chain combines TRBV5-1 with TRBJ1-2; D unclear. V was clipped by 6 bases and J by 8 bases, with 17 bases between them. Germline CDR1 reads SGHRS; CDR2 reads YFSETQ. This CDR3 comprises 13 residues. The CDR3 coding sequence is TGCGCCAGCACCCCGGAACCAGGAAAGGGCTACACCTTC. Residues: CASTPEPGKGYTF.

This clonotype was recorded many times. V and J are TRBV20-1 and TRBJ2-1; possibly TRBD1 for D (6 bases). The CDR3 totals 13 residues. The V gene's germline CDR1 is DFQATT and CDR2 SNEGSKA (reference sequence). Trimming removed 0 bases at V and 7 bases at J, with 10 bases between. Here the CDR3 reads CSARDIRGNEQFF. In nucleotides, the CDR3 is TGCAGTGCTAGAGATATAAGGGGGAATGAGCAGTTCTTC.

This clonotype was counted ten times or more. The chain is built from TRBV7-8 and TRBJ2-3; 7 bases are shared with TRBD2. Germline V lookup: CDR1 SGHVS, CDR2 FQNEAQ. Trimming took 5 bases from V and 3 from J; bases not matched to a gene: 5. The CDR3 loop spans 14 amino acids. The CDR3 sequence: CASSVSGSTDTQYF. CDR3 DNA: TGTGCCAGCAGCGTTAGCGGGTCTACAGATACGCAGTATTTT.